The present entry profiles one T cell receptor beta chain with its context. This clonotype was counted between two and nine times. No cognate antigen has been identified for it. Per-base qualities were not stored, and no clone one base away is much larger. The data were taken from a study of identical twins (dated by TCRdb to the mid-2010s). Regarding the research as a whole: To test whether fetal clonotypes persist, this study deep-sequenced TCR alpha and beta repertoires from monozygotic twins, from unrelated adults of various ages, and from cord blood. Replicate twin experiments were performed at different times using different library preparation protocols to rule out contamination.

Library preparation used 5' RACE. TCRdb names Illumina HiSeq 2000 as the instrument used. A universal primer binding site was introduced by template switching, and a unique molecular identifier was present in the final cDNA, enabling accurate counting of TCR cDNA molecules. First-strand cDNA for TCR alpha and beta chains was synthesized from specific primers in the conserved constant-segment region. To control for contamination, every cDNA library was double barcoded, receiving both a SMART-Mk sample barcode and Illumina barcodes. TruSeq adapter sequences and Illumina sample barcodes were added in two successive PCR steps. TCR alpha and beta cDNA libraries were sequenced on the Illumina HiSeq platform with custom primers. The authors' pipeline ran thus. Unique molecular identifiers were extracted from raw reads with MiGEC, and CDR3 positions were determined with MiXCR. For each individual, recombination models were inferred using an EM algorithm with the repgenHMM and IGoR tools. Shared clonotype analysis was performed with the tcR package in R, normalizing sharing by the product of cloneset sizes. To study raw recombination free of thymic and clonal selection effects, out-of-frame nonproductive sequences were analyzed. TCRdb itself trimmed the public reads at Q25 with fastp, ran MiXCR and retained productive beta chains. One record per CDR3 amino acid sequence lists the most common genes and DNA. The V and J calls shown here were made by TCRdb, not taken from the authors' results. The sample table contains about 690,000 distinct CDR3 sequences; only one count was recorded for approximately 22% of them. The ten largest clones capture 4.3% of the sample.

Study-wide findings and limitations: Because the same donors could not be followed over many years, the conclusions relied on cross-sectional statistical analysis. Abundant cord blood beta clonotypes carried fewer insertions; young adult naive repertoires showed a weaker similar trend, while memory repertoires showed none. In monozygotic twins, out-of-frame TCR alpha sharing was systematically underestimated by recombination models, although the models agreed with sharing between unrelated individuals. Compared with coincidental sharing between unrelated individuals, an excess of low generation-probability sequences was observed among out-of-frame TCR alpha sequences shared between twins. In beta out-of-frame sequences, excess twin sharing was weaker, because having fewer shared sequences lowered the signal-to-noise ratio. Invariant T cells such as MAIT and iNKT could partly confound zero-insertion analyses, although diverse VJ usage argued against such confounding for most clonotypes.

At the junction V is shortened by 0 bases and J by 4 bases, with 10 bases in between. Spanning cysteine to phenylalanine, the CDR3 consists of 14 amino acids. Of all the DNA, just the CDR3 is kept, 42 bases in frame from base 1. CDR1 and CDR2 were assigned from the germline V gene as SGHRS and YFSETQ. Every donor in the study was a healthy Caucasian. Three pairs of female monozygotic twins, all aged 18 to 29 years, made up the twin cohort. The RNA used for TCR libraries was isolated from peripheral blood mononuclear cells. This sample was shared with a second study, whose subject was T cells expressing NK-cell markers. As that second study puts it: Three sorted T-cell subsets (CD3+CD56+NKG2C+, CD3+CD56+NKG2C- and CD3+CD56-NKG2C+) from roughly eight donors had their TCR beta-chain repertoires profiled. Of the eight sequenced donors, seven were found to be HCMV-seropositive and one was found to be HCMV-seronegative. In several experiments an anti-gammadeltaTCR antibody was added to restrict sorting to alphabetaTCR-expressing T cells. In several donors, the dominant CD3+CD56+NKG2C+ clonotypes were found to rank among the top 10 CD8+ clonotypes and to make up roughly 1.0-7.5% of CD8+ T cells. Those dominant clonotypes were again the most abundant among CD3+CD56-NKG2C+ cells in a handful of donors, at about 28.3-65%. Whether the expanded NKG2C-expressing T cell clones were specific for HCMV antigens remained unclear. The eight sequenced donors were randomly selected healthy volunteers, three men and five women. HCMV serostatus was determined by detecting HCMV-specific IgG in serum with a commercial ELISA kit. For roughly six donors, bulk peripheral blood T-cell repertoires were also sequenced from unsorted PBMC. MIGEC was used to demultiplex reads and group the reads by UMI, and MiTCR was used to assemble and quantify clonotypes. To exclude erroneous sequences, any TCR cDNA sequence not supported by at least two reads was discarded. The tcR package was used for downstream repertoire analysis, with clonotypes matched between fractions based on CDR3 nucleotide sequence plus V segment. VDJmatch was used to annotate antigen specificity against VDJdb, with one amino acid substitution in CDR3 allowed.

The sequenced sample was PBMCs. The rearrangement joined TRBV5-1 to TRBJ1-2; TRBD1 is possibly the D segment (5 matching bases). The sequence was obtained from a woman aged 18 to 35 in good health. The bases are TGCGCCAGCAGCTTGGGACAGCGATTCTATGGCTACACCTTC. Its coded protein is CASSLGQRFYGYTF.